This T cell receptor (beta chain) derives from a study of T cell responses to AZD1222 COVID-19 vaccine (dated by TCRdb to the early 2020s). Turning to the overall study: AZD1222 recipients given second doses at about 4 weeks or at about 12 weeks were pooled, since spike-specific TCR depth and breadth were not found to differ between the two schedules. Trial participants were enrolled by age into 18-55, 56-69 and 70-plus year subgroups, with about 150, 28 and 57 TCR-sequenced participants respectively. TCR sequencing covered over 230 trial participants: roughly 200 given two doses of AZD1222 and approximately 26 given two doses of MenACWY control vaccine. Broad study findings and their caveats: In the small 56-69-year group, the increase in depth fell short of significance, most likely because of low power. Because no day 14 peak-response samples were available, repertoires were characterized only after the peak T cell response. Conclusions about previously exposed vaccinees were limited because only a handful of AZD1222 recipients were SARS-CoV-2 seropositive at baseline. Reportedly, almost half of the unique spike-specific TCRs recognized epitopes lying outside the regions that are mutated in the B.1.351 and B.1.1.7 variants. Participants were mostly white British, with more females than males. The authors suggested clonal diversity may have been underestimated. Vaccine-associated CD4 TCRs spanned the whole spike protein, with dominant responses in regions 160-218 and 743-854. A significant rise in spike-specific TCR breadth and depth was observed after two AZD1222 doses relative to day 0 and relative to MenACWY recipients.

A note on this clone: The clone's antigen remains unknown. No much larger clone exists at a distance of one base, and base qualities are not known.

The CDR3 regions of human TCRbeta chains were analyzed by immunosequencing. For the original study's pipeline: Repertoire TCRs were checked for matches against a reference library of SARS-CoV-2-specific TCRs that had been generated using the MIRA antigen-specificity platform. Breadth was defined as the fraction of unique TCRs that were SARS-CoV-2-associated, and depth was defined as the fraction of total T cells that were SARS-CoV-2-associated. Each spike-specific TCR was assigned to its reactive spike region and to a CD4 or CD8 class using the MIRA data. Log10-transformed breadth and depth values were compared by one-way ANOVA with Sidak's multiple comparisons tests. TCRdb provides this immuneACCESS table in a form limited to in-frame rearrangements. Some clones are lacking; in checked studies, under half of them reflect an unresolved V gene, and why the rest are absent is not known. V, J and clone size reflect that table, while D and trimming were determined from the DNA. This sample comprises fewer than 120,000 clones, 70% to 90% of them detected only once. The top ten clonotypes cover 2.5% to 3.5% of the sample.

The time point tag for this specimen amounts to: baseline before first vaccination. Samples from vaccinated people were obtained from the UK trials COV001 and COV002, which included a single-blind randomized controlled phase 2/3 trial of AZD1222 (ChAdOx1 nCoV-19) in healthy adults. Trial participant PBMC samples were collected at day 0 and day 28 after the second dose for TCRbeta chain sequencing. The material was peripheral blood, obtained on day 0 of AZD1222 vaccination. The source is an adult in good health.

The CDR3 protein: CATGTGEEKLFF. The DNA is TGTGCCACCGGGACAGGGGAAGAAAAACTGTTTTTT. The chain uses TRBV24-1 and TRBJ1-4; 10 junctional bases match TRBD1. Reading the germline V gene gives CDR1 KGHDR and CDR2 SFDVKD. V is cut back by 9 bases and J by 8 bases, with 2 bases in the junction unmatched. The CDR3 holds 12 amino acids from the cysteine to the phenylalanine. The only DNA kept is the CDR3, 36 bases in frame from the first base.